Below are 25 T cell receptor beta chains sequenced from a single sample in a study of shared clonotypes between healthy human individuals (TCRdb year 2020). The receptor library was made with the immunoSEQ multiplex PCR assay. In its TCRdb copy, this immuneACCESS table keeps in-frame sequences only and misses some clones. Where compared with another copy, unresolved V genes explain less than half of these, and the others have no known cause. The sample yields roughly 1,000,000 clones; around 78% were counted once. The ten largest clones take up about 0.52% of the sample. The source material was memory CD4+ T cells from PBMCs. Explained via the paper, the cell subset or site label denotes: CD45RA-negative fraction. The receptors derive from a young man in good health. Some clones in this sample may be carry-over from other donors' samples.

V and J are TRBV6-6 and TRBJ2-7; D not certain. The CDR3 length is 15 residues. V was pared by 10 bases and J by 0 bases, with 19 bases between. Germline loops: CDR1 MNHNY, CDR2 SVGAGI (reference sequence). The CDR3 DNA reads TGTGCCACAGGCATGGCCAGGCCGAGCTCCTACGAGCAGTACTTC. Translation gives CATGMARPSSYEQYF.

This sequence joins TRBV7-2 and TRBJ2-7; D could derive from TRBD1 or TRBD2 (6 bases each). The CDR3 runs to 14 residues. Germline V gene sequence: CDR1 SGHTA, CDR2 FQGNSA. V was trimmed by 2 bases and J by 6 bases, leaving 14 bases between them. CDR3 loop: CASSLQRGDFEQYF. Here the CDR3 DNA reads TGTGCCAGCAGCTTACAGAGGGGGGACTTCGAGCAGTACTTC.

Note on this clone: This same CDR3 is encoded by further DNA sequences in the sample. The J gene is TRBJ2-2, the V gene TRBV18; tentatively, D is TRBD1 (5 bases). Deletions cut 4 bases from V and 7 bases from J, with 10 bases between. The CDR3 extends over 13 amino acids. The V gene's germline CDR1 is KGHSH and CDR2 LQKENI. The CDR3 DNA is TGTGCCAGCTCACTTCAGGGAAACGGGGAGCTGTTTTTT. Residues: CASSLQGNGELFF.

The J gene is TRBJ2-5, the V gene TRBV11-2, with TRBD2 matching 7 bases. The V segment lost 5 bases and the J segment 4 bases; nucleotides outside the gene matches: 10. There are 15 residues in the CDR3. Per germline, CDR1 SGHAT and CDR2 FQNNGV. The chain's CDR3 is CASSLGGVRGETQYF. CDR3 DNA sequence: TGTGCCAGCAGCCTGGGAGGGGTGCGGGGAGAGACCCAGTACTTC.

CDR3 DNA sequence: TGTGCCAGCAGCCGGGGGGCTAGCGCCTACAATGAGCAGTTCTTC. It yields the protein CASSRGASAYNEQFF. The chain links TRBV7-3 to TRBJ2-1; the D gene is possibly TRBD2 (7 bases). Germline V gene lookup returns CDR1 SGHTA and CDR2 FQGTGA. V lost 5 bases and J 2 bases, leaving 13 bases between the germline ends. This CDR3 spans 15 amino acids.

The rearrangement links TRBV6-4 to TRBJ2-7; tentatively, D is TRBD1 (5 bases). Germline values: CDR1 MRHNA, CDR2 SNTAGT. This CDR3 has 18 amino acids. Trimming stripped 5 bases from V and 5 bases from J, with 28 bases between. Here the CDR3 reads CASSIGHGNIFVRDEQYF. DNA for the CDR3: TGTGCCAGCAGTATTGGACATGGTAATATTTTTGTTCGGGACGAGCAGTACTTC.

In its sample, this clone was seen once. This chain uses TRBV5-4 with TRBJ2-3, with D perhaps matching TRBD2 (5 bases). The CDR3 runs to 16 residues. Germline V lookup: CDR1 SGHNT, CDR2 YYREEE (reference sequence). V lost 0 bases and J 4 bases, leaving 15 bases between the germline ends. For the CDR3, the DNA is TGTGCCAGCAGCTTGGTTCAATACCGGGGTTCAGATACGCAGTATTTT. Its protein product is CASSLVQYRGSDTQYF.

The CDR3 loop reads CASKGGMEYTQYF. As DNA, the CDR3 is TGTGCCAGCAAGGGCGGAATGGAGTATACGCAGTATTTT. This chain links TRBV28 with TRBJ2-3; D is unclear. Trimming pared 7 bases from V and 7 bases from J, leaving 15 bases between. Germline V gene data show CDR1 as MDHEN and CDR2 as SYDVKM. The CDR3 runs 13 residues.

The chain has TRBV14 and TRBJ2-1; a possible D gene is TRBD2 (6 bases). V was cut by 8 bases and J by 9 bases, with 14 bases left in between. Germline V lookup: CDR1 SGHDN, CDR2 FVKESK. The CDR3 runs 12 residues. The CDR3 loop is CASLNLAIEQFF. CDR3 DNA: TGTGCCAGCCTTAACCTAGCGATTGAGCAGTTCTTC.

The chain combines TRBV19 with TRBJ2-3; D remains unclear. The CDR3 sequence is 12 residues long. Germline loops: CDR1 LNHDA, CDR2 SQIVND (reference sequence). Trimming took off 3 bases at V and 6 bases at J, with 7 bases between the two ends. The CDR3 sequence: CASSIRWDTQYF. The CDR3 bases are TGTGCCAGTAGTATCCGCTGGGATACGCAGTATTTT.

This chain connects TRBV18 to TRBJ1-2, with D possibly TRBD1 on 6 matching bases. V lost 2 bases to trimming and J lost 2 bases, with 15 bases between them. Germline assignment: CDR1 KGHSH and CDR2 LQKENI. This CDR3 is built from 16 residues. The chain's CDR3 is CASSPTEGEGNYGYTF. The CDR3 DNA is TGTGCCAGCTCACCAACGGAGGGGGAAGGAAACTATGGCTACACCTTC. The whole variable domain, remainder taken from reference TRBV18 and TRBJ1-2, is NAGVMQNPRHLVRRRGQEARLRCSPMKGHSHVYWYRQLPEEGLKFMVYLQKENIIDESGMPKERFSAEFPKEGPSILRIQQVVRGDSAAYFCASSPTEGEGNYGYTFGSGTRLTVV.

The rearrangement uses TRBV6-5 and TRBJ2-1; no clear D gene. The CDR3 runs to 12 residues. Germline V gives CDR1 MNHEY, CDR2 SVGAGI. Trimming shortened V by 2 bases and J by 7 bases, and 6 bases separated the two germline ends. CDR3: CASSYAGNEQFF. DNA of the CDR3: TGTGCCAGCAGTTACGCCGGGAATGAGCAGTTCTTC.

This clone was seen a few times. This chain links TRBV28 with TRBJ1-5; D is uncertain. CDR1 is MDHEN and CDR2 is SYDVKM in the germline V gene. The ends were cut back, 2 bases at V and 4 bases at J, with 9 bases in the middle. CDR3 length equals 14 residues. CDR3 protein: CASSLSQRNQPQHF. As DNA, the CDR3 is TGTGCCAGCAGTTTAAGCCAGAGGAATCAGCCCCAGCATTTT.

The chain joins TRBV5-1 to TRBJ2-5; D tentatively reads TRBD1 or TRBD2 (5 bases each). The CDR3 spans 13 residues. Germline V CDR1 and CDR2: SGHRS, YFSETQ. The germline V and J ends were trimmed by 3 bases and 3 bases, with 9 bases remaining between them. The CDR3 here is CASSSGLKETQYF. CDR3 DNA: TGCGCCAGCAGCTCGGGGCTAAAAGAGACCCAGTACTTC.

The rearrangement links TRBV28 to TRBJ1-5; D is unclear. The ends were cut back, 7 bases at V and 6 bases at J, with 19 bases in the middle. The CDR3 length is 15 residues. Per the germline V gene, CDR1 is MDHEN and CDR2 is SYDVKM. The CDR3 bases are TGTGCCAGCACCGGTTCTAGAGGGATCTCTCAGCCCCAGCATTTT. Protein product: CASTGSRGISQPQHF.

The J gene is TRBJ1-2, the V gene TRBV9, with a possible D match to TRBD1 (5 bases). Germline V gene lookup returns CDR1 SGDLS and CDR2 YYNGEE. This CDR3 has 14 amino acids. Trimming cost V 0 bases and J 8 bases, with 14 bases left between them. The CDR3 nucleotides read TGTGCCAGCAGCGTAGGCAGGGACCCTATCGGCTACACCTTC. Protein product: CASSVGRDPIGYTF.

The rearrangement joins TRBV29-1 to TRBJ2-1; the D is unclear. The CDR3 sequence is 13 residues long. Trimming shortened V by 2 bases and J by 5 bases, and 10 bases separated the two germline ends. Germline V gene lookup returns CDR1 SQVTM and CDR2 ANQGSEA. The CDR3 DNA sequence: TGCAGCGTTGAATTTATAAGGGACAATGAGCAGTTCTTC. Its protein is CSVEFIRDNEQFF.

The CDR3 loop reads CASKDPPSSGANTGELFF. CDR3 in DNA: TGCGCCAGCAAAGATCCCCCCTCTAGCGGCGCGAACACCGGGGAGCTGTTTTTT. The chain couples TRBV10-1 to TRBJ2-2; 7 positions agree with TRBD2. Germline V gene lookup returns CDR1 WNHNN and CDR2 SYGVQD (reference sequence). The V and J ends lost 7 bases and 0 bases, in that order; junction bases with no gene match: 14. The CDR3 length is 18 residues.

The chain is built from TRBV28 and TRBJ2-7, with TRBD2 matching over 11 bases. The CDR3 runs 16 residues. The V segment lost 7 bases and the J segment 9 bases; nucleotides outside the gene matches: 17. The germline V gene has CDR1 MDHEN and CDR2 SYDVKM. In DNA form, the CDR3 reads TGTGCCAGCACCCACTCCCTCCTAGCGGGAGGAATCGGGCAGTACTTC. Translating gives CASTHSLLAGGIGQYF.

With regard to this clone: A much larger clone differs from this one at a single base, so this may be a read error. J is TRBJ1-1 and V is TRBV29-1; D might be TRBD1 (5 bases). CDR1 and CDR2 from the germline V gene are SQVTM and ANQGSEA. The CDR3 is 11 residues long. Trimming took off 4 bases at V and 4 bases at J, with 7 bases between the two ends. The CDR3 here is CSVAGSTEAFF. The CDR3, as DNA: TGCAGCGTTGCAGGGAGCACTGAAGCTTTCTTT.

The chain combines TRBV29-1 with TRBJ1-2; D is unresolved. Germline CDR1 reads SQVTM; CDR2 reads ANQGSEA. With 3 bases removed from V and 7 bases from J, the gap between germline ends came to 15 bases. The CDR3 totals 13 residues. This CDR3 is CSVESPVSPGYTF. The CDR3 nucleotides are TGCAGCGTTGAGTCCCCCGTCTCTCCTGGCTACACCTTC.

This chain links TRBV7-6 with TRBJ1-3, with 9 bases identical to TRBD1. The CDR3 totals 15 residues. The ends lost 1 base at V and 2 bases at J; junction bases unmatched: 0. Germline V lookup: CDR1 SGHVS, CDR2 FNYEAQ. CDR3: CASSLGTGAGNTIYF. The DNA for the CDR3 is TGTGCCAGCAGCTTAGGGACAGGGGCTGGAAACACCATATATTTT.

The chain employs TRBV5-5 and TRBJ2-5; D perhaps matches TRBD1 (6 bases). Trimming removed 3 bases at V and 6 bases at J, with 15 bases between. Looked up from germline, CDR1 is SGHKS and CDR2 is YYEKEE (reference sequence). The CDR3 length is 14 residues. Here the CDR3 DNA reads TGTGCCAGCAGCTCACAGGGTATTAGTCAGACCCAGTACTTC. Encoded protein: CASSSQGISQTQYF.

The chain employs TRBV28 and TRBJ2-7; TRBD2 matches at 7 bases. This CDR3 comprises 15 residues. Germline values: CDR1 MDHEN, CDR2 SYDVKM. V shed 6 bases and J 6 bases; nucleotides not matched to a gene: 14. CDR3 sequence: CASRKLARPTREQYF. Written as DNA, the CDR3 is TGTGCCAGCAGGAAACTAGCGAGGCCCACTCGCGAGCAGTACTTC.

This clone is a singleton in its sample. This rearrangement joins TRBV28 to TRBJ1-2; no reliable D call. The CDR3 extends over 16 amino acids. Germline lookup yields CDR1 MDHEN and CDR2 SYDVKM. Trimming cost V 6 bases and J 4 bases, with 21 bases left between them. The CDR3 DNA is TGTGCCAGCAGGACCCGAGTCGCGACCGATAGCTATGGCTACACCTTC. Its translation is CASRTRVATDSYGYTF.